The source of this T cell receptor beta chain is a study of blood T cells in healthy people across ages. Study results and limitations: Age showed a roughly linear inverse relationship with TCR beta diversity per million T cells. A conclusive naive versus antigen-experienced comparison was prevented by the unsorted PBMCs. Relative to aged donors, long-lived donors carried more naive CD4+ cells and displayed higher diversity.

The CDR3 length is 15 residues. Germline CDR1 SGHVS, CDR2 FNYEAQ. V shed 5 bases, J shed 1 base, and the junction held 3 bases outside the gene matches. A remark on this clonotype: Its antigen remains unknown.

A second PCR, run for about 7 to 12 cycles, used a sample-barcoded 5' primer plus a J-beta primer mix. Every cDNA molecule carried a tag from a template-switch adaptor bearing 12 random nucleotides. Each CDR3 protein is one row after TCRdb ran MiXCR on the 5' RACE reads. Of 1.5 million to 2 million distinct CDR3 sequences in the sample, around 48% were seen once. The clonotype originates from a middle-aged woman in good health. V usage is TRBV7-6 and J usage is TRBJ2-3; 10 nucleotides match TRBD2. The sample consisted of blood. As DNA, the CDR3 is TGTGCCAGCAGCGGCGGGACTAGCGGCACAGATACGCAGTATTTT. Encoded protein: CASSGGTSGTDTQYF.